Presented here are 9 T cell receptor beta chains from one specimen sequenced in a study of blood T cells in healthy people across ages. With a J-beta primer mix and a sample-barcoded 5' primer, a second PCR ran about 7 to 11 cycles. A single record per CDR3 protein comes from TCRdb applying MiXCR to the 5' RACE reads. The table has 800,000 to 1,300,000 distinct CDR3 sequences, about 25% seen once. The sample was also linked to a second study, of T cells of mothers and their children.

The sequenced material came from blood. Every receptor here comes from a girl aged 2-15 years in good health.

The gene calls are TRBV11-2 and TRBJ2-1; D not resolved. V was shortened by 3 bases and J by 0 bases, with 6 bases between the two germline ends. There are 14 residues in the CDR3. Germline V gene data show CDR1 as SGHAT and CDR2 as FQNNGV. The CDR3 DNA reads TGTGCCAGCAGCTTGACAACCTCCTACAATGAGCAGTTCTTC. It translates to CASSLTTSYNEQFF. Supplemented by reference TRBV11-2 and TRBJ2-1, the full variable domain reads EAGVAQSPRYKIIEKRQSVAFWCNPISGHATLYWYQQILGQGPKLLIQFQNNGVVDDSQLPKDRFSAERLKGVDSTLKIQPAKLEDSAVYLCASSLTTSYNEQFFGPGTRLTVL.

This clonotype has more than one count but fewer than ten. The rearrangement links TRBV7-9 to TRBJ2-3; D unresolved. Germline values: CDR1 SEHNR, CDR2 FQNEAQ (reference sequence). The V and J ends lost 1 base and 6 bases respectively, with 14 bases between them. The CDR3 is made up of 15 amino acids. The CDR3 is CASSLVSATRDTQYF. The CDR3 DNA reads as TGTGCCAGCAGCTTAGTGTCCGCAACAAGGGATACGCAGTATTTT.

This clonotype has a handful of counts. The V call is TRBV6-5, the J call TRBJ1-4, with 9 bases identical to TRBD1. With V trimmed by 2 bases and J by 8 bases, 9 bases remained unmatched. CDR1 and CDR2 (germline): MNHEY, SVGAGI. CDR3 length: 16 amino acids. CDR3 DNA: TGTGCCAGCAGTTACCTCCCGACAGGGGGAGGAGAAAAACTGTTTTTT. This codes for CASSYLPTGGGEKLFF.

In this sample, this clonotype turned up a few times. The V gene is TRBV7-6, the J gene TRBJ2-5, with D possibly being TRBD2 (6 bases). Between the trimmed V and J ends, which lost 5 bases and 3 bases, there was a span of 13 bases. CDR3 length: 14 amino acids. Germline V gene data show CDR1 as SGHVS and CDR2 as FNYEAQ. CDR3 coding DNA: TGTGCCAGCAGCGTTGGACTAAAAGAAGAGACCCAGTACTTC. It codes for CASSVGLKEETQYF.

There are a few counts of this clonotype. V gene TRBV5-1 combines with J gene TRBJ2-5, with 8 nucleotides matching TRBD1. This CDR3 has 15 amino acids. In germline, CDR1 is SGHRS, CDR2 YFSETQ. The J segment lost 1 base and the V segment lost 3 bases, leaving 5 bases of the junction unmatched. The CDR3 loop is CASSWHGQGQETQYF. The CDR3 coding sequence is TGCGCCAGCAGCTGGCACGGACAGGGCCAAGAGACCCAGTACTTC. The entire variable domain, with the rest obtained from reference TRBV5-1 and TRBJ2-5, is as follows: KAGVTQTPRYLIKTRGQQVTLSCSPISGHRSVSWYQQTPGQGLQFLFEYFSETQRNKGNFPGRFSGRQFSNSRSEMNVSTLELGDSALYLCASSWHGQGQETQYFGPGTRLLVL.

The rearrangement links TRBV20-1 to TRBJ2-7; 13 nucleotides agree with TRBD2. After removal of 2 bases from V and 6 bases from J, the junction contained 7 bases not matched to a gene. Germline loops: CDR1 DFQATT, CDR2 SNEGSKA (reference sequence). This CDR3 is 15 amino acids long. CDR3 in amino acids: CSARKGTSGIGEQYF. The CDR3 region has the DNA TGCAGTGCTAGAAAGGGGACTAGCGGGATTGGCGAGCAGTACTTC.

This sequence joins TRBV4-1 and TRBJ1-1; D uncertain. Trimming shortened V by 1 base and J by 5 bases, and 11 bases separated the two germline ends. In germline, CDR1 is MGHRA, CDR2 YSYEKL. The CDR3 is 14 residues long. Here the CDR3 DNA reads TGCGCCAGCAGCCAAGCTTGGGGAGGGACTGAAGCTTTCTTT. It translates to CASSQAWGGTEAFF.

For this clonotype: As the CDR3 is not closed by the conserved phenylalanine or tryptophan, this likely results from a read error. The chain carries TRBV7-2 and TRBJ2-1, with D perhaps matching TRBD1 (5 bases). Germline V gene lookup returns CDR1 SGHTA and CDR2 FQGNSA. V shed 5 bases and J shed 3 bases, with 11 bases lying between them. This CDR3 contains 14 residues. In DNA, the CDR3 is TGTGCCAGCAGCCCATACAGGTTCTACAATGAGCAGTTCTCC. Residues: CASSPYRFYNEQFS.

As DNA, the CDR3 is TGTGCCAGCAGCTTGCCGGGGAGGTCCTCTGGAAACACCATATATTTT. This translates into CASSLPGRSSGNTIYF. The chain employs TRBV5-6 and TRBJ1-3, with D unresolved. The CDR3 consists of 16 residues. V shed 1 base and J shed 0 bases, with 11 bases lying between them. Germline V gene sequence: CDR1 SGHDT, CDR2 YYEEEE. Filled out from reference TRBV5-6 and TRBJ1-3, the complete variable domain reads DAGVTQSPTHLIKTRGQQVTLRCSPKSGHDTVSWYQQALGQGPQFIFQYYEEEERQRGNFPDRFSGHQFPNYSSELNVNALLLGDSALYLCASSLPGRSSGNTIYFGEGSWLTVV.